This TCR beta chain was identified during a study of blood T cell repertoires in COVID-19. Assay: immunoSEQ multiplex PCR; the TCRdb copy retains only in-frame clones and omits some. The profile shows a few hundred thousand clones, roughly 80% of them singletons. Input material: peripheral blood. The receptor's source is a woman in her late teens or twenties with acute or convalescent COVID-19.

CDR3 sequence: CASSFSGGYEQFF. The DNA of the CDR3 is TGTGCCAGCAGTTTTTCAGGGGGGTATGAGCAGTTCTTC. V is TRBV6-2 or TRBV6-3 and J is TRBJ2-1; D might be TRBD1 (7 bases). CDR3 length: 13 amino acids. Per germline, CDR1 MNHEY and CDR2 SVGEGT. V lost 4 bases, J lost 8 bases, and 12 bases lay in between.